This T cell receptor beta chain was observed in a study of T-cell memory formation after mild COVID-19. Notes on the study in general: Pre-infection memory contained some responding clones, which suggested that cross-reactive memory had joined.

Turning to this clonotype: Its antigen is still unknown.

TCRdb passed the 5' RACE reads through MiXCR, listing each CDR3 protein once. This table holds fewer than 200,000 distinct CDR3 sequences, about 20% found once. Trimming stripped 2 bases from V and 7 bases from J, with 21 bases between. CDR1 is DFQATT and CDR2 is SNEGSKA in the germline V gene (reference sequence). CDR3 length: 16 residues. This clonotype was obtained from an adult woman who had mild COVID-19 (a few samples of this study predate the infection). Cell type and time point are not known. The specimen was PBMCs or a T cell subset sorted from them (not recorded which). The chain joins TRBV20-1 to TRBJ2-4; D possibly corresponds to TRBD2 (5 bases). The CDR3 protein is CSARPYGLAPGNIQYF. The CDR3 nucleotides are TGCAGTGCTAGACCCTACGGACTCGCGCCGGGGAACATTCAGTACTTC.